Shown below are 14 T cell receptor beta chains from a single sample sequenced in a study of T cells in localized non-small cell lung cancer. Here immunoSEQ multiplex PCR was the method, and the copy in TCRdb shows in-frame clones only, minus some. The table includes under 35,000 clones, over 80% detected once. The specimen comprised peripheral blood, sampled before any cancer treatment. Receptors originate from an older female donor with stage I lung adenocarcinoma.

This chain links TRBV2 with TRBJ2-2; TRBD1 aligns across 8 bases. J lost 4 bases, V lost 3 bases, and 4 bases had no gene match. The V gene's germline CDR1 is SNHLY and CDR2 FYNNEI. The CDR3 totals 15 residues. CDR3 residues: CASSDATGVTGELFF. DNA for the CDR3: TGTGCCAGCAGTGACGCGACAGGGGTCACCGGGGAGCTGTTTTTT.

This CDR3 reads CASSQELAGGAAGETQYF. The CDR3 DNA is TGCGCCAGCAGCCAAGAACTAGCGGGGGGCGCAGCAGGAGAGACCCAGTACTTC. The chain employs TRBV4-1 and TRBJ2-5; 12 bases agree with TRBD2. Trimming removed 0 bases from V and 4 bases from J; junction bases left unmatched: 9. The length of the CDR3 is 18 residues. Germline assignment: CDR1 MGHRA and CDR2 YSYEKL.

CDR3 sequence (DNA): TGTGCCAGCAGCCAGGGGTCAGATACGCAGTATTTT. It is translated as CASSQGSDTQYF. J is TRBJ2-3 and V is TRBV7-9; a possible D gene is TRBD1 (6 bases). CDR3 length: 12 residues. CDR1 is SEHNR and CDR2 is FQNEAQ in the germline V gene (reference sequence). The V end was cut by 5 bases, the J end by 4 bases, with 7 bases between.

CDR3 amino acids: CASSLGQGKETQYF. CDR3 DNA sequence: TGTGCCAGCAGCTTGGGACAGGGGAAAGAGACCCAGTACTTC. The chain uses TRBV5-4 and TRBJ2-5; TRBD1 agrees at 8 bases. The CDR3 has 14 amino acids. Germline trimming cut 0 bases from V and 3 bases from J; bases unmatched to any gene: 1. The germline V gene has CDR1 SGHNT and CDR2 YYREEE (reference sequence).

CDR3 protein: CASSLGAGGRETQYF. In nucleotides, the CDR3 is TGCGCCAGCAGCTTGGGAGCGGGGGGGCGAGAGACCCAGTACTTC. This chain joins TRBV5-1 and TRBJ2-5, with TRBD2 identical over 10 bases. V was clipped by 0 bases and J by 4 bases; unmatched bases: 3. CDR3 length: 15 residues. Germline CDR1 SGHRS, CDR2 YFSETQ.

The chain links TRBV2 to TRBJ1-5, with no clear D. The CDR3 runs to 14 residues. Trimming cost V 3 bases and J 4 bases, with 10 bases left between them. Germline CDR1 reads SNHLY; CDR2 reads FYNNEI. The CDR3 coding sequence is TGTGCCAGCAGTGATGGTGGGCGGAATCAGCCCCAGCATTTT. Amino acid sequence: CASSDGGRNQPQHF.

The chain carries TRBV14 and TRBJ2-7; 9 bases fit TRBD1. This CDR3 is built from 16 residues. With 4 bases clipped from V and 4 bases from J, the junction kept 11 bases outside the gene matches. CDR1 is SGHDN and CDR2 is FVKESK in the germline V gene. The CDR3 region is CASSPVPGTGRYEQYF. DNA for the CDR3: TGTGCCAGCAGCCCCGTTCCCGGGACAGGGCGGTACGAGCAGTACTTC.

This chain links TRBV25-1 with TRBJ1-1; tentative D call: TRBD1 (5 bases). CDR3 length equals 15 residues. CDR1 MGHDK and CDR2 SYGVNS come from the germline V gene. V shed 2 bases and J shed 3 bases, with 13 bases lying between them. Here the CDR3 DNA reads TGTGCCAGCAGTGAAAGGGGTCGGGGGTACACTGAAGCTTTCTTT. Translating it yields CASSERGRGYTEAFF. Full variable domain (rest looked up from reference TRBV25-1 and TRBJ1-1): EADIYQTPRYLVIGTGKKITLECSQTMGHDKMYWYQQDPGMELHLIHYSYGVNSTEKGDLSSESTVSRIRTEHFPLTLESARPSHTSQYLCASSERGRGYTEAFFGQGTRLTVV.

This sequence joins TRBV4-1 and TRBJ2-7, with a possible D match to TRBD2 (6 bases). CDR1 is MGHRA, CDR2 YSYEKL, per germline. V was shortened by 1 base and J by 0 bases, with 13 bases between the two germline ends. The CDR3 totals 16 residues. The DNA for the CDR3 is TGCGCCAGCAGCCAAGGTTGGACTACGAGCTCCTACGAGCAGTACTTC. This translates into CASSQGWTTSSYEQYF.

The rearrangement links TRBV7-2 to TRBJ1-5; 11 nucleotides agree with TRBD1. CDR3 length: 16 residues. V was clipped by 5 bases and J by 2 bases; unmatched bases: 5. The V gene's germline CDR1 is SGHTA and CDR2 FQGNSA. CDR3 sequence (DNA): TGTGCCAGCAGCAAAGGACAGGGGGCAGGCAATCAGCCCCAGCATTTT. Residues: CASSKGQGAGNQPQHF.

The chain employs TRBV28 and TRBJ1-1; 8 bases map to TRBD1. The CDR3 runs 15 residues. J gave up 7 bases and V 6 bases, and 13 bases lay outside the gene matches. Germline V gives CDR1 MDHEN, CDR2 SYDVKM. The CDR3 DNA follows: TGTGCCAGCAGCTCTCGAGGGACAGGCGACCTTGAAGCTTTCTTT. Translation gives CASSSRGTGDLEAFF.

Details on this clone: Other DNA sequences in this specimen translate into the identical CDR3. V and J are TRBV4-3 and TRBJ1-2; unclear D gene. The CDR3 length is 15 residues. Germline V CDR1 and CDR2: LGHNA, YSLEER. Trimming took 3 bases from V and 4 from J, leaving 15 bases between them. In nucleotides, the CDR3 is TGCGCCAGCAGCCAGGATTGGCGTTCCGGCTATGGCTACACCTTC. Translation gives CASSQDWRSGYGYTF.

This clone occurred once. The genes are TRBV7-6 and TRBJ1-1; tentative D call: TRBD1 (5 bases). This CDR3 is 14 amino acids long. The germline V gene has CDR1 SGHVS and CDR2 FNYEAQ. Deletions cut 5 bases from V and 2 bases from J, with 12 bases between. CDR3 in DNA: TGTGCCAGCAGCCCGGGGGGTGTTAACACTGAAGCTTTCTTT. Protein product: CASSPGGVNTEAFF.

The V gene is TRBV5-4, the J gene TRBJ2-7; no definite D call. The CDR3 is 13 amino acids. CDR1 is SGHNT, CDR2 YYREEE, per germline (reference sequence). The V gene lost 4 bases and the J gene lost 3 bases, with 11 bases spanning the gap. As DNA, the CDR3 is TGTGCCAGCAGCCGCCCCTCCATCTACGAGCAGTACTTC. It yields the protein CASSRPSIYEQYF.